These 30 T cell receptor beta chains came from one sample sequenced in a study of blood T cell repertoires in COVID-19. Generated by immunoSEQ multiplex PCR, the TCRdb table keeps only in-frame clones and is missing some. The table lists around 250,000 clones, 84% of them singletons, with less than 10% in the top ten. Sequenced input: peripheral blood. Every receptor here comes from a human donor in a cohort sampled during active COVID-19.

The genes are TRBV12-3 or TRBV12-4 and TRBJ2-1, with 7 bases matching TRBD2. The ends lost 1 base at V and 12 bases at J; junction bases unmatched: 6. The CDR3 consists of 13 residues. CDR3 protein: CASSLGTSLAQFF. CDR3 bases: TGTGCCAGCAGTTTAGGGACTAGTCTTGCGCAGTTCTTC.

The chain carries TRBV5-5 and TRBJ2-5; tentative D call: TRBD1 (5 bases). The V end lost 0 bases, the J end lost 2 bases, and 8 bases lay between the germline ends. This CDR3 comprises 14 residues. Germline V CDR1 and CDR2: SGHKS, YYEKEE (reference sequence). The CDR3 coding sequence is TGTGCCAGCAGCTTGGCAGGGTTACAAGAGACCCAGTACTTC. It translates to CASSLAGLQETQYF.

This clone was recorded a few times. The chain has TRBV10-3 and TRBJ2-7, with TRBD1 as a possible D gene (5 bases). This CDR3 is 15 amino acids long. Germline CDR1 is ENHRY and CDR2 is SYGVKD. Trimming removed 3 bases at V and 6 bases at J, with 18 bases between. The CDR3 here is CAISEAPRVSFEQYF. CDR3 DNA: TGTGCCATCAGTGAAGCCCCCAGGGTGAGTTTCGAGCAGTACTTC.

This clone was counted once. The V call is TRBV28, the J call TRBJ2-2; TRBD1 agrees at 8 bases. The V and J ends lost 5 bases and 5 bases, in that order; junction bases with no gene match: 4. This CDR3 has 14 residues. Germline lookup yields CDR1 MDHEN and CDR2 SYDVKM. CDR3 amino acids: CASSPGGGTGELFF. The CDR3 bases are TGTGCCAGCAGTCCAGGGGGCGGAACCGGGGAGCTGTTTTTT. The full variable domain, with the rest looked up from reference TRBV28 and TRBJ2-2, is DVKVTQSSRYLVKRTGEKVFLECVQDMDHENMFWYRQDPGLGLRLIYFSYDVKMKEKGDIPEGYSVSREKKERFSLILESASTNQTSMYLCASSPGGGTGELFFGEGSRLTVL.

The gene calls are TRBV7-2 and TRBJ2-1, with 13 bases that match TRBD2. Germline CDR1 is SGHTA and CDR2 is FQGNSA. V was pared by 5 bases and J by 7 bases, with 8 bases of the junction left unmatched. The CDR3 is made up of 16 amino acids. The CDR3 loop reads CASSQGLAGVMNEQFF. The CDR3 coding sequence is TGTGCCAGCAGCCAAGGACTAGCGGGAGTTATGAATGAGCAGTTCTTC.

The V and J genes are TRBV5-6 and TRBJ2-7; 10 bases are a match to TRBD2. This CDR3 has 17 amino acids. With 5 bases clipped from V and 3 bases from J, the junction kept 14 bases outside the gene matches. CDR1 and CDR2 from the germline V gene are SGHDT and YYEEEE. The CDR3 DNA follows: TGTGCCAGCAGGGGCAGCGGGAGGGCCAGTATAGACTACGAGCAGTACTTC. Translating it yields CASRGSGRASIDYEQYF.

The chain links TRBV4-2 to TRBJ2-2; 11 bases align to TRBD2. Germline CDR1 and CDR2: LGHNA and YNFKEQ. Trimming at V came to 5 bases and at J to 11 bases, leaving 10 bases not matched to a gene. CDR3 length: 15 residues. This chain's CDR3 is CASSGALAGGGELFF. For the CDR3, the DNA is TGTGCCAGCAGCGGCGCCTTAGCGGGGGGGGGTGAGCTGTTTTTT.

This sequence joins TRBV7-2 and TRBJ1-2; TRBD1 might be the D (6 bases). Germline assignment: CDR1 SGHTA and CDR2 FQGNSA. The CDR3 loop spans 15 amino acids. The V and J ends lost 6 bases and 7 bases respectively, with 21 bases between them. The CDR3 DNA follows: TGTGCCAGCAGTACTATATTGGACAGAGAGGGTGGCTACACCTTC. It codes for CASSTILDREGGYTF.

The J gene is TRBJ2-7, the V gene TRBV7-9, with 7 bases that match TRBD1. CDR3 length: 14 amino acids. Germline V gene sequence: CDR1 SEHNR, CDR2 FQNEAQ (reference sequence). The V gene end was trimmed by 0 bases and the J gene end by 5 bases; junction bases not matched to a gene: 4. Here the CDR3 reads CASSLATGIHEQYF. The CDR3 bases are TGTGCCAGCAGCTTAGCGACAGGGATCCACGAGCAGTACTTC.

The chain couples TRBV5-1 to TRBJ1-2; possibly TRBD1 for D (6 bases). The CDR3 extends over 14 amino acids. CDR1 is SGHRS and CDR2 is YFSETQ in the germline V gene. Trimming pared 0 bases from V and 1 base from J, leaving 7 bases between. CDR3 DNA sequence: TGCGCCAGCAGCTTGGCAGGGGTTAACTATGGCTACACCTTC. Translating gives CASSLAGVNYGYTF.

The chain employs TRBV29-1 and TRBJ2-7; D is perhaps TRBD1 (5 bases). Per the germline V gene, CDR1 is SQVTM and CDR2 is ANQGSEA. The CDR3 runs 14 residues. Trimming removed 6 bases from V and 2 bases from J, with 17 bases in between. CDR3 in DNA: TGCAGCGTAATAGGCTTGGACACCGCCTACGAGCAGTACTTC. Protein sequence: CSVIGLDTAYEQYF.

J is TRBJ2-1 and V is TRBV4-2; 13 positions match TRBD2. V lost 4 bases and J lost 6; bases outside the gene matches: 6. Per the germline V gene, CDR1 is LGHNA and CDR2 is YNFKEQ. CDR3 size: 16 residues. CDR3 coding DNA: TGTGCCAGCAGCCCCCCACTAGCGGGGGGGCGCAATGAGCAGTTCTTC. Its protein is CASSPPLAGGRNEQFF.

This clone was counted only a few times. The gene calls are TRBV5-5 and TRBJ2-3, with D perhaps matching TRBD1 (5 bases). Trimming removed 1 base at V and 1 base at J, with 10 bases between. CDR1 and CDR2 from the germline V gene are SGHKS and YYEKEE (reference sequence). CDR3 length equals 15 residues. Written as DNA, the CDR3 is TGTGCCAGCAGCTTGAGGGGATATGGCACAGATACGCAGTATTTT. This sequence encodes CASSLRGYGTDTQYF.

The count of this clone is one. The V gene is TRBV5-4, the J gene TRBJ2-7; TRBD1 might be the D (6 bases). From germline, CDR1 is SGHNT and CDR2 YYREEE (reference sequence). The CDR3 runs 14 residues. V was pared by 5 bases and J by 3 bases, with 15 bases between. CDR3 region: CASRRTGTDYEQYF. The CDR3, as DNA: TGTGCCAGCAGAAGAACAGGGACCGACTACGAGCAGTACTTC.

The V and J genes are TRBV15 and TRBJ1-2, with a weak D call TRBD1 (6 bases). Deletions cut 2 bases from V and 2 bases from J, with 12 bases between. Germline assignment: CDR1 LNHNV and CDR2 YYDKDF (reference sequence). The CDR3 covers 15 residues. CDR3 sequence reads: CATSRQQGSNYGYTF. CDR3 coding DNA: TGTGCCACCAGCAGACAACAGGGTTCAAACTATGGCTACACCTTC.

There are a few counts of this clone. The chain has TRBV4-3 and TRBJ2-7; D is unresolved. This CDR3 comprises 14 residues. V was pared by 2 bases and J by 7 bases, with 15 bases between. Germline V gene sequence: CDR1 LGHNA, CDR2 YSLEER. The CDR3 DNA follows: TGCGCCAGCAGCCAAACTATAGTACCTGGGGAGCAGTACTTC. It yields the protein CASSQTIVPGEQYF.

The chain has TRBV28 and TRBJ1-1, with D maybe TRBD1 (5 bases). CDR3 length: 12 residues. V gave up 7 bases and J gave up 5 bases, with 11 bases separating them. Germline V gene sequence: CDR1 MDHEN, CDR2 SYDVKM. DNA for the CDR3: TGTGCCAGCATATGGAAGGGGACTGAAGCTTTCTTT. Translating gives CASIWKGTEAFF. Based on the CDR3 plus reference TRBV28 and TRBJ1-1, the full variable domain is DVKVTQSSRYLVKRTGEKVFLECVQDMDHENMFWYRQDPGLGLRLIYFSYDVKMKEKGDIPEGYSVSREKKERFSLILESASTNQTSMYLCASIWKGTEAFFGQGTRLTVV.

The chain is built from TRBV5-4 and TRBJ1-2; 7 bases match TRBD1. The germline V gene has CDR1 SGHNT and CDR2 YYREEE (reference sequence). The CDR3 length is 15 residues. V dropped 0 bases and J dropped 7; count of bases not matched to a gene: 9. As DNA, the CDR3 is TGTGCCAGCAGCTTGGGGGACAGTCAAGTAGGTGGCTACACCTTC. As protein: CASSLGDSQVGGYTF.

The chain carries TRBV2 and TRBJ2-5; D might be TRBD1 (6 bases). The germline CDR1 and CDR2 sequences are SNHLY and FYNNEI. CDR3 size: 12 residues. Trimming removed 7 bases from V and 5 bases from J, with 11 bases in between. As DNA, the CDR3 is TGTGCCAGCACAGGGGCAGTTGAGACCCAGTACTTC. It encodes CASTGAVETQYF.

The chain couples TRBV7-9 to TRBJ2-3, with 12 nucleotides matching TRBD2. This CDR3 spans 17 amino acids. V was pared by 3 bases and J by 1 base, with 5 bases of the junction left unmatched. Per the germline V gene, CDR1 is SEHNR and CDR2 is FQNEAQ (reference sequence). Written as DNA, the CDR3 is TGTGCCAGCAGCTTTCAAACTAGCGGGGGGCGCACAGATACGCAGTATTTT. Translated, it gives CASSFQTSGGRTDTQYF.

J is TRBJ1-1 and V is TRBV13, with D possibly being TRBD1 (6 bases). The V end lost 1 base, the J end lost 6 bases, and 9 bases lay between the germline ends. Germline-derived CDR1 and CDR2 are PRHDT and FYEKMQ (reference sequence). The CDR3 is 13 amino acids. For the CDR3, the DNA is TGTGCCAGCAGCTTAGAAGGGGGGGCTGAAGCTTTCTTT. As protein: CASSLEGGAEAFF.

The chain uses TRBV2 and TRBJ2-1, with 7 bases aligning to TRBD2. Germline CDR1 SNHLY, CDR2 FYNNEI. V trimming: 6 bases; J trimming: 0 bases; junction bases outside the gene matches: 5. The CDR3 totals 15 residues. For the CDR3, the DNA is TGTGCCAGCAGAGCGGGACTTCCCTCCTACAATGAGCAGTTCTTC. This sequence encodes CASRAGLPSYNEQFF.

This clone was counted once. The gene calls are TRBV7-9 and TRBJ2-3; 14 nucleotides agree with TRBD2. The length of the CDR3 is 17 residues. CDR1 and CDR2 (germline): SEHNR, FQNEAQ (reference sequence). The V and J ends lost 5 bases and 5 bases, in that order; junction bases with no gene match: 9. CDR3: CASSTRTSGGPKDTQYF. The CDR3 DNA sequence: TGTGCCAGCAGCACTAGGACTAGCGGGGGGCCAAAAGATACGCAGTATTTT. Looking up the rest from reference TRBV7-9 and TRBJ2-3 gives the full variable domain: DTGVSQNPRHKITKRGQNVTFRCDPISEHNRLYWYRQTLGQGPEFLTYFQNEAQLEKSRLLSDRFSAERPKGSFSTLEIQRTEQGDSAMYLCASSTRTSGGPKDTQYFGPGTRLTVL.

The V gene is TRBV4-3, the J gene TRBJ2-3; the match to TRBD2 covers 13 bases. Looked up from germline, CDR1 is LGHNA and CDR2 is YSLEER. V was clipped by 0 bases and J by 6 bases; unmatched bases: 6. The CDR3 consists of 17 residues. Here the CDR3 reads CASSQERTSGGADTQYF. Written as DNA, the CDR3 is TGCGCCAGCAGCCAAGAGAGAACTAGCGGGGGGGCTGATACGCAGTATTTT.

The chain is built from TRBV19 and TRBJ2-6, with D hard to call. The V end lost 6 bases, the J end lost 0 bases, and 12 bases lay between the germline ends. CDR3 length equals 16 residues. CDR1 LNHDA and CDR2 SQIVND come from the germline V gene (reference sequence). The CDR3 DNA reads as TGTGCCAGTAGCCCCTCGCCAGTCTCTGGGGCCAACGTCCTGACTTTC. Its translation: CASSPSPVSGANVLTF.

V is TRBV11-2 and J is TRBJ2-1; D perhaps matches TRBD2 (6 bases). The CDR3 spans 14 residues. V was pared by 5 bases and J by 9 bases, with 17 bases between. Germline assignment: CDR1 SGHAT and CDR2 FQNNGV. CDR3 loop: CASSTWGVTGEQFF. CDR3 DNA sequence: TGTGCCAGCAGCACCTGGGGGGTGACGGGTGAGCAGTTCTTC.

This clone turned up a few times. The rearrangement links TRBV6-2 or TRBV6-3 to TRBJ1-2, with D unclear. Deletions cut 5 bases from V and 0 bases from J, with 7 bases between. The CDR3 loop spans 13 amino acids. Germline loops: CDR1 MNHEY, CDR2 SVGEGT. The CDR3 is CASSDTSNYGYTF. CDR3 sequence (DNA): TGTGCCAGCAGTGACACGTCTAACTATGGCTACACCTTC.

CDR3 coding DNA: TGCGCCAGCAGCCTTCAGACAGGGGGCCTCGACGAGCAGTACTTC. It codes for CASSLQTGGLDEQYF. The chain is built from TRBV4-3 and TRBJ2-7, with 10 bases lining up with TRBD1. J lost 5 bases, V lost 4 bases, and 8 bases had no gene match. Per germline, CDR1 LGHNA and CDR2 YSLEER. This CDR3 contains 15 residues.

In DNA, the CDR3 is TGCGCCAGCAGCCCCATTGGGGGCCTTGGAAACACCATATATTTT. It is translated as CASSPIGGLGNTIYF. The rearrangement joins TRBV5-1 to TRBJ1-3, with a weak D call TRBD1 (6 bases). The CDR3 has 15 residues. The ends were cut back, 4 bases at V and 3 bases at J, with 14 bases in the middle. Looked up from germline, CDR1 is SGHRS and CDR2 is YFSETQ. Combining the CDR3 with reference TRBV5-1 and TRBJ1-3 gives the whole variable domain KAGVTQTPRYLIKTRGQQVTLSCSPISGHRSVSWYQQTPGQGLQFLFEYFSETQRNKGNFPGRFSGRQFSNSRSEMNVSTLELGDSALYLCASSPIGGLGNTIYFGEGSWLTVV.

This chain joins TRBV6-5 and TRBJ1-6; a possible D gene is TRBD1 (6 bases). Trimming removed 5 bases at V and 9 bases at J, with 11 bases between. Germline CDR1 MNHEY, CDR2 SVGAGI. CDR3 length: 13 residues. CDR3 in amino acids: CASSRTVGSPLHF. In DNA form, the CDR3 reads TGTGCCAGCAGTAGGACAGTAGGTTCACCCCTCCACTTT.